Listed below are T cell receptor beta chains from one sample, sequenced in a study of control samples from healthy donors and cancer patients. Using immunoSEQ multiplex PCR, the repertoire was profiled, and TCRdb retains in-frame clones only, with some absent. The table shows some 120,000 clones, with around 90% occurring only once. The source material was blood. The source is a man in his forties or fifties in good health. Each CDR3 is given without its conserved first and last residue. The order of the fields is V gene, J gene, CDR3 protein.

TRBV6-6	TRBJ2-3	ASSPTGGARDTQY
TRBV6-1	TRBJ2-7	ASSENPSQGYEQY
TRBV5-1	TRBJ1-6	ASSLISGTSPLH
TRBV10-1	TRBJ2-3	ASSVVRGPDTQY
TRBV5-1	TRBJ1-1	ASSSGTGGSGTEAF
TRBV30	TRBJ1-4	AWSVKMTGTNEKLF
TRBV3-1/TRBV3-2	TRBJ1-1	ASRLQQGHVTF
TRBV4-3	TRBJ2-1	ASSQEKGQVNNEQF
TRBV18	TRBJ2-7	ASSPRGDEQY
TRBV29-1	TRBJ1-1	SVPPPGRARTEAF
TRBV30	TRBJ1-5	AWSAGQEVQPQH
TRBV3-1/TRBV3-2	TRBJ2-7	ASSLAGQGAYEQY
TRBV30	TRBJ2-7	AWSVQSGYEQY
TRBV30	TRBJ2-4	AWSDDRGGGDIQY
TRBV29-1	TRBJ1-3	SVVTGAGNTIY
TRBV6-1	TRBJ1-6	ASSGGTSGGNSPLH
TRBV6-2/TRBV6-3	TRBJ2-1	ASSYPGTGTYNEQF